Sequencing of this T cell receptor (beta chain) was carried out in a study of cytomegalovirus exposure and HLA in healthy donors. Germline values: CDR1 SQVTM, CDR2 ANQGSEA. This CDR3 contains 13 residues. Trimming left V 5 bases short and J 6 bases short, with 13 bases between. Comment on this clone: The antigen remains unidentified.

General study results and limits: High sensitivity and specificity were reportedly achieved when the classifier diagnosed cytomegalovirus status. A later analysis, which compared TCR beta chains of equal frequency, found the HLA-associated ones more clonally expanded.

Primers included in the PCR were 60 Vbeta and 13 Jbeta primers. Assay: immunoSEQ multiplex PCR; the TCRdb copy retains only in-frame clones and omits some. The table records about 150,000 clones, approximately 80% of them present only once. The clonotype originates from a man in his forties in good health and CMV-seropositive. The gene calls are TRBV29-1 and TRBJ1-4; the D gene is possibly TRBD1 (5 bases). Sequencing input: PBMCs. CDR3 bases: TGCAGCGTTCTACAGGCCTGGGATGAAAAACTGTTTTTT. Amino acid sequence: CSVLQAWDEKLFF. The whole variable domain, remainder taken from reference TRBV29-1 and TRBJ1-4, is SAVISQKPSRDICQRGTSLTIQCQVDSQVTMMFWYRQQPGQSLTLIATANQGSEATYESGFVIDKFPISRPNLTFSTLTVSNMSPEDSSIYLCSVLQAWDEKLFFGSGTQLSVL.